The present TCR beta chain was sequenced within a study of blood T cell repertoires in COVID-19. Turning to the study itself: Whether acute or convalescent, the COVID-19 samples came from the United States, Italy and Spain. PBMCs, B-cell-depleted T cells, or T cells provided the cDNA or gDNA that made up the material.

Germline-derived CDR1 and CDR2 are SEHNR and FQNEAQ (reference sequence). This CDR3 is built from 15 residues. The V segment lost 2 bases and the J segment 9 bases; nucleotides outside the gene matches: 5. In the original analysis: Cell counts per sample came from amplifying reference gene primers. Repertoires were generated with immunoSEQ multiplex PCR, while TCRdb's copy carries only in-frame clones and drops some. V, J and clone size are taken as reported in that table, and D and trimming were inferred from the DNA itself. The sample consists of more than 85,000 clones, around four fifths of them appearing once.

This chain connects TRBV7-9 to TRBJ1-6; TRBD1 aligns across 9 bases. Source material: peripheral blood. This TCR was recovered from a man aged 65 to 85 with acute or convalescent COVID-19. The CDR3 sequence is CASSLQGQGSSPLHF. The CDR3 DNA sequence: TGTGCCAGCAGCTTACAGGGACAGGGATCTTCACCCCTCCACTTT.